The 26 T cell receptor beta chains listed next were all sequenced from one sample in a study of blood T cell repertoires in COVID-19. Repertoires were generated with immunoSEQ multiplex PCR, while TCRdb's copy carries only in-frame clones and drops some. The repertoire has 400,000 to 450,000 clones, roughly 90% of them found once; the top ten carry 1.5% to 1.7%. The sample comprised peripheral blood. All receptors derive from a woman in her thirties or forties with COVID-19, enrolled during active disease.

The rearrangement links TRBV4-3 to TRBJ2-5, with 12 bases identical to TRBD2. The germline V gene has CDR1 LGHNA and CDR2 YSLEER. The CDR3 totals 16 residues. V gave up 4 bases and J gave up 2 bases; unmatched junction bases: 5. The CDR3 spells CASSPRLAGDQETQYF. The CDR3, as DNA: TGCGCCAGCAGCCCGAGACTAGCGGGGGATCAAGAGACCCAGTACTTC.

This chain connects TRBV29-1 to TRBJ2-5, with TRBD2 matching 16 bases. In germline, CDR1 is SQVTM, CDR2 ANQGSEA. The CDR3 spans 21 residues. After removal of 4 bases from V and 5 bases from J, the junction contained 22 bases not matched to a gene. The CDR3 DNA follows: TGCAGCGTTGGCACCTTCCCCCTTGGGACTAGCGGGAGGGCCGAGTGGGAGACCCAGTACTTC. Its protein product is CSVGTFPLGTSGRAEWETQYF.

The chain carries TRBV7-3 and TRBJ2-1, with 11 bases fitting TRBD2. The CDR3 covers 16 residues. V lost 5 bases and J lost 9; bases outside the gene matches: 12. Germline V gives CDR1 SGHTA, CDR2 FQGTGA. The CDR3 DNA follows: TGTGCCAGCAGCACCATTAGCGGGAGGGCCTCCGGTGAGCAGTTCTTC. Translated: CASSTISGRASGEQFF.

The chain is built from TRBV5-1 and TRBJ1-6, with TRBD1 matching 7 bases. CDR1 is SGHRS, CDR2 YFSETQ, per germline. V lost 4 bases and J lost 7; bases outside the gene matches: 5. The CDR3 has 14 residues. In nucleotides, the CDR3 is TGCGCCAGCAGCAGCGGACAGGAGAATTCACCCCTCCACTTT. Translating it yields CASSSGQENSPLHF.

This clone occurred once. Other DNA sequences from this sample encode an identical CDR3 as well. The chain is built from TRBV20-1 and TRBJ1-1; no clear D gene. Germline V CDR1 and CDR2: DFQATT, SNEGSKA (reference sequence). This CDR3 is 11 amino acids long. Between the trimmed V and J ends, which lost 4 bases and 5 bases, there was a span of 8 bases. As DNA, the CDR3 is TGCAGTGCTACTCGGGGAACTGAAGCTTTCTTT. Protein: CSATRGTEAFF.

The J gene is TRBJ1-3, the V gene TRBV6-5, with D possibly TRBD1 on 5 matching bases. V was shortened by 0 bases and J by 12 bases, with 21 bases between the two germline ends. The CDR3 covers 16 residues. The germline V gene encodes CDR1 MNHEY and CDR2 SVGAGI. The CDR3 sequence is CASSYSGAGPGMFIYF. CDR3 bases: TGTGCCAGCAGTTACTCGGGTGCAGGGCCAGGAATGTTCATATATTTT.

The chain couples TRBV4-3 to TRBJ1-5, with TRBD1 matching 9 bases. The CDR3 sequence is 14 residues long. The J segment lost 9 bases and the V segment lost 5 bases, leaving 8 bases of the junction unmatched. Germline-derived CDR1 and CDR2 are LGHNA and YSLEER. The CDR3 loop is CASSTGTGPWPQHF. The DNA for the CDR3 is TGCGCCAGCAGCACCGGGACAGGGCCATGGCCCCAGCATTTT.

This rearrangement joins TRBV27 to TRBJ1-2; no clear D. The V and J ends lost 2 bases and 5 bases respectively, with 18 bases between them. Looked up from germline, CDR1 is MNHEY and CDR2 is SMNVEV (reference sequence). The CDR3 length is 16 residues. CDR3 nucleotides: TGTGCCAGCAGTTTAGGGGAAGGCAGACCGGGGTATGGCTACACCTTC. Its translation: CASSLGEGRPGYGYTF.

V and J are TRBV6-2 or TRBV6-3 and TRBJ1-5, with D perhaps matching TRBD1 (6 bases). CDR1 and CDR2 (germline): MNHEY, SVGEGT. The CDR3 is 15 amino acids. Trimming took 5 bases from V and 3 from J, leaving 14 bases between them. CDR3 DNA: TGTGCCAGCAGTCGCCCCGGGACAAACAATCAGCCCCAGCATTTT. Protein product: CASSRPGTNNQPQHF.

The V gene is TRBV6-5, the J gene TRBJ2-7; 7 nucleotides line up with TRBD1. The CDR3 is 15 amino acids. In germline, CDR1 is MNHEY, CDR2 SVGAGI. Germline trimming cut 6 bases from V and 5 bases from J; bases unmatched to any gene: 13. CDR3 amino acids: CASSQLATGAHEQYF. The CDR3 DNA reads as TGTGCCAGCAGCCAACTCGCCACAGGGGCCCACGAGCAGTACTTC.

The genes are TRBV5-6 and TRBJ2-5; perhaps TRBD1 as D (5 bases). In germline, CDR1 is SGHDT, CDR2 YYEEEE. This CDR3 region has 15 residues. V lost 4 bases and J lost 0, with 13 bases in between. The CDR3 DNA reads TGTGCCAGCAGCCTGAGGACACCATACCAAGAGACCCAGTACTTC. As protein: CASSLRTPYQETQYF.

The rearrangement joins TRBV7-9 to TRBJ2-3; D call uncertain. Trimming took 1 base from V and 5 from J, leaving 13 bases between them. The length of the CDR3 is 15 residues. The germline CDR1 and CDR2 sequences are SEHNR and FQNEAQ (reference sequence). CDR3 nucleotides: TGTGCCAGCAGCTTAGTGTTAACAGAACGAGATACGCAGTATTTT. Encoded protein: CASSLVLTERDTQYF.

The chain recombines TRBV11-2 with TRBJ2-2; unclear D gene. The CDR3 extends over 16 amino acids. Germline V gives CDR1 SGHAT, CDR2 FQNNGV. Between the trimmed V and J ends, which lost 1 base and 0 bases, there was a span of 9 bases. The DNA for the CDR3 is TGTGCCAGCAGCTTAGTATCCGGGTCGAACACCGGGGAGCTGTTTTTT. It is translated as CASSLVSGSNTGELFF.

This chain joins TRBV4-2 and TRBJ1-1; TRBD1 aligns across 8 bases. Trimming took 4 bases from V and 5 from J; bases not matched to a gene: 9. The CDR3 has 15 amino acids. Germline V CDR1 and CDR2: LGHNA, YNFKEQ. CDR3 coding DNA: TGTGCCAGCAGCCCTCGGACAGGGAAGGGGACTGAAGCTTTCTTT. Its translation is CASSPRTGKGTEAFF.

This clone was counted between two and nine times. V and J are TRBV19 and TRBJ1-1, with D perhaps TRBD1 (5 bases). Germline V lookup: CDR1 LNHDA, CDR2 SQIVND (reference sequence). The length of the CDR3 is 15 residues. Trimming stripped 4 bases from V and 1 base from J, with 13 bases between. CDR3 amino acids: CASSTRQWGNTEAFF. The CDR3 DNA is TGTGCCAGTAGTACCCGACAGTGGGGGAACACTGAAGCTTTCTTT.

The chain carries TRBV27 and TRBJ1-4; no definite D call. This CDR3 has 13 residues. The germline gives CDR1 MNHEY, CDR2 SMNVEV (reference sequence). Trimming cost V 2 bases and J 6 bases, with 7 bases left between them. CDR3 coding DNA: TGTGCCAGCAGTTTAAAACCGGATGAAAAACTGTTTTTT. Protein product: CASSLKPDEKLFF.

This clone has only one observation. CDR3 loop: CASTTGGSAEAFF. Written as DNA, the CDR3 is TGCGCCAGCACCACCGGGGGGAGTGCTGAAGCTTTCTTT. The chain has TRBV5-1 and TRBJ1-1, with a weak D call TRBD1 (5 bases). The CDR3 covers 13 residues. Looked up from germline, CDR1 is SGHRS and CDR2 is YFSETQ. Between the trimmed V and J ends, which lost 6 bases and 6 bases, there was a span of 15 bases.

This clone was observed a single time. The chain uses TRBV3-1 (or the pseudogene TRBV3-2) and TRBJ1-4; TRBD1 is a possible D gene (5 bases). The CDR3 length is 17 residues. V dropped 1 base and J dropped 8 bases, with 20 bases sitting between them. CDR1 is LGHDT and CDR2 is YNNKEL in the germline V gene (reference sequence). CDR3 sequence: CASSQAGPNPPGEKLFF. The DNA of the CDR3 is TGTGCCAGCAGCCAAGCAGGGCCAAATCCACCAGGGGAAAAACTGTTTTTT.

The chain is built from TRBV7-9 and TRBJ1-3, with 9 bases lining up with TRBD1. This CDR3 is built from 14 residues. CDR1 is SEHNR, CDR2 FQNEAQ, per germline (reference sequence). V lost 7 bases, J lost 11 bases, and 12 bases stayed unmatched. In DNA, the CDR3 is TGTGCCAGCACCGTGGGACAGGGAGAGTCTGCCATATATTTT. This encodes CASTVGQGESAIYF.

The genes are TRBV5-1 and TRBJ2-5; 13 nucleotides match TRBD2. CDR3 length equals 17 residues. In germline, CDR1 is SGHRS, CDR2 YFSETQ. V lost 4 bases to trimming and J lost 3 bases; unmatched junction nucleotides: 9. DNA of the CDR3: TGCGCCAGCAGCCTGTCCCGGACTAGCGGGGGAGAAGAGACCCAGTACTTC. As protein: CASSLSRTSGGEETQYF.

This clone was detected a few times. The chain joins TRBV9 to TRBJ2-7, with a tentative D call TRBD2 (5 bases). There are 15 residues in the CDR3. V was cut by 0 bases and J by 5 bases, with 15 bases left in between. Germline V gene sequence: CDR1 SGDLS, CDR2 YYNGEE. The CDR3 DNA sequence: TGTGCCAGCAGCGTAGCACCTAGCCTACGGGACGAGCAGTACTTC. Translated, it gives CASSVAPSLRDEQYF.

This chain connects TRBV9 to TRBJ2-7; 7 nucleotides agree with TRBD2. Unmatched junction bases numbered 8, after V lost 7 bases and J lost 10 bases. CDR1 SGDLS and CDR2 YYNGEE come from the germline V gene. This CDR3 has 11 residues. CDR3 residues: CASSEGGKQYF. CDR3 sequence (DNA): TGTGCCAGCTCCGAGGGAGGGAAACAGTACTTC.

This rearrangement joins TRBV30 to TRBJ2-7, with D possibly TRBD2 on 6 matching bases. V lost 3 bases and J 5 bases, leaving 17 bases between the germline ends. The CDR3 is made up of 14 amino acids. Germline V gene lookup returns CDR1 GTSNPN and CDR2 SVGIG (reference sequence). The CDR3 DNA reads TGTGCCTGGAGGCGTCTCGGGAGTTCGGACGAGCAGTACTTC. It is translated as CAWRRLGSSDEQYF.

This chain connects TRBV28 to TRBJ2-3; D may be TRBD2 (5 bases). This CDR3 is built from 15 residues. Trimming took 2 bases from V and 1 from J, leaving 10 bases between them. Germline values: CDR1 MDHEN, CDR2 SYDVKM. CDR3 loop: CASSLNSGRTDTQYF. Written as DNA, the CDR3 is TGTGCCAGCAGTTTAAACAGCGGCCGCACAGATACGCAGTATTTT.

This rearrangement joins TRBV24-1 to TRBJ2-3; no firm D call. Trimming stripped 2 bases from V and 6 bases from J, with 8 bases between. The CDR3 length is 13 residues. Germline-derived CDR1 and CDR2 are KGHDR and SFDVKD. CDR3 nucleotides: TGTGCCACCAGTGATTGGAGCGCTGATACGCAGTATTTT. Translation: CATSDWSADTQYF.

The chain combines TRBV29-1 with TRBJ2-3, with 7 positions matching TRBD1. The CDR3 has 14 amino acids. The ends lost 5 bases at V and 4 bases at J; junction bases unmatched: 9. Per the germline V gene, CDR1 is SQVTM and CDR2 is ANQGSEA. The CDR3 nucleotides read TGCAGCGTTCCCGACAGGGTCTGGTCAGATACGCAGTATTTT. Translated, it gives CSVPDRVWSDTQYF.